This TCR beta chain was documented in a study of control samples from healthy donors and cancer patients. Germline V lookup: CDR1 GTSNPN, CDR2 SVGIG (reference sequence). The J segment lost 0 bases and the V segment lost 5 bases, leaving 2 bases of the junction unmatched. This CDR3 is built from 13 residues. TCRdb's copy holds only in-frame clones and misses some; the assay was immunoSEQ multiplex PCR. The profile shows 75,000 to 95,000 clones, roughly 80% of them singletons. The chain has TRBV30 and TRBJ2-7, with 9 positions matching TRBD1. This sequence was found in an older man with lung cancer. Sequenced input: PBMCs. The CDR3 is CAWGTGSSYEQYF. DNA for the CDR3: TGTGCCTGGGGGACAGGGAGCTCCTACGAGCAGTACTTC.